The next 2 T cell receptor beta chains were all read from a single sample in a study of blood T cell repertoires in COVID-19. Profiling relied on immunoSEQ multiplex PCR, and the TCRdb table lists in-frame clones only, not all of them. The table records around 250,000 clones, about 86% of them present only once. The sequencing sample was made of PBMCs or T cells enriched from blood (not recorded which). The source of these receptors is a man aged 25-45 years with acute COVID-19.

V is TRBV5-8 and J is TRBJ2-4, with unresolved D. Germline V gene data show CDR1 as SGHTS and CDR2 as YDEGEE. V lost 3 bases, J lost 8 bases, and 15 bases lay in between. This CDR3 is 14 amino acids long. The CDR3 spells CASSSAPGVDIQYF. The CDR3 region has the DNA TGTGCCAGCAGCTCCGCACCGGGTGTAGACATTCAGTACTTC. Full variable domain (missing parts from reference TRBV5-8 and TRBJ2-4): EAGVTQSPTHLIKTRGQQATLRCSPISGHTSVYWYQQALGLGLQFLLWYDEGEERNRGNFPPRFSGRQFPNYSSELNVNALELEDSALYLCASSSAPGVDIQYFGAGTRLSVL.

The chain uses TRBV6-8 and TRBJ2-1; possibly TRBD2 for D (5 bases). V was pared by 6 bases and J by 1 base, with 13 bases between. This CDR3 comprises 15 residues. CDR1 MNHGY and CDR2 SAAAGT come from the germline V gene. The CDR3 region has the DNA TGTGCCAGCAGCCTAGCTTCTGAGTCCTACAATGAGCAGTTCTTC. The encoded protein is CASSLASESYNEQFF.